The 24 T cell receptor beta chains given below trace back to one sample, sequenced in a study of blood T cell repertoires in COVID-19. Some clones are missing from TCRdb's copy, which holds only in-frame ones; the method was immunoSEQ multiplex PCR. The sample records 90,000 or so clones, approximately 90% being singletons. The source material was peripheral blood. These receptors originate from a man in his 60s with acute or convalescent COVID-19.

V usage is TRBV27 and J usage is TRBJ1-6, with D tentatively TRBD1 (5 bases). The CDR3 is 16 residues long. Trimming cost V 2 bases and J 1 base, with 9 bases left between them. In germline, CDR1 is MNHEY, CDR2 SMNVEV (reference sequence). CDR3: CASSLQGVSYNSPLHF. The CDR3 DNA reads as TGTGCCAGCAGTTTACAGGGTGTTTCCTATAATTCACCCCTCCACTTT.

This chain connects TRBV5-1 to TRBJ2-1; 7 bases fit TRBD2. From germline, CDR1 is SGHRS and CDR2 YFSETQ. This CDR3 has 14 residues. V lost 0 bases to trimming and J lost 9 bases; unmatched junction nucleotides: 6. The CDR3 region has the DNA TGCGCCAGCAGCTTGGCCCTAGAGCGGGGTGAGCAGTTCTTC. Protein: CASSLALERGEQFF.

This clone was observed a few times. This chain uses TRBV24-1 with TRBJ1-1; perhaps TRBD1 as D (5 bases). From germline, CDR1 is KGHDR and CDR2 SFDVKD. The CDR3 has 12 amino acids. V shed 12 bases and J shed 1 base, with 11 bases lying between them. The CDR3 loop reads CAAGNENTEAFF. The CDR3 region has the DNA TGTGCCGCAGGGAATGAGAACACTGAAGCTTTCTTT.

V usage is TRBV19 and J usage is TRBJ1-1; D call uncertain. V was trimmed by 6 bases and J by 0 bases, leaving 8 bases between them. Germline V gene data show CDR1 as LNHDA and CDR2 as SQIVND (reference sequence). CDR3 size: 13 residues. In DNA, the CDR3 is TGTGCCAGTAGGATATCCATGAACACTGAAGCTTTCTTT. This sequence encodes CASRISMNTEAFF.

This chain joins TRBV2 and TRBJ1-3, with TRBD1 as a possible D gene (6 bases). Trimming took off 6 bases at V and 0 bases at J, with 9 bases between the two ends. CDR3 length: 14 residues. The germline V gene encodes CDR1 SNHLY and CDR2 FYNNEI. The CDR3 is CASSKDSSGNTIYF. DNA for the CDR3: TGTGCCAGCAGCAAGGACAGCTCTGGAAACACCATATATTTT.

This chain connects TRBV2 to TRBJ1-2; TRBD1 matches at 7 bases. Trimming took 6 bases from V and 10 from J; bases not matched to a gene: 8. This CDR3 spans 12 amino acids. The germline V gene encodes CDR1 SNHLY and CDR2 FYNNEI. The DNA of the CDR3 is TGTGCCAGCAGCATGGGACAGTCCCTCTACACCTTC. Translation gives CASSMGQSLYTF.

Here the CDR3 DNA reads TGTGCCAGCAGCGCGCGTCCGACTAGCGAGCGCGAGCAGTACTTC. It encodes CASSARPTSEREQYF. V and J are TRBV7-6 and TRBJ2-7; 8 positions match TRBD2. With V trimmed by 5 bases and J by 6 bases, 12 bases remained unmatched. This CDR3 is built from 15 residues. The V gene's germline CDR1 is SGHVS and CDR2 FNYEAQ.

The chain has TRBV6-5 and TRBJ2-7, with 9 bases lining up with TRBD1. Trimming at V came to 6 bases and at J to 2 bases, leaving 5 bases not matched to a gene. This CDR3 contains 14 residues. Germline assignment: CDR1 MNHEY and CDR2 SVGAGI. The CDR3 DNA reads as TGTGCCAGCAGCCCGGGACAGGGTACCTACGAGCAGTACTTC. It yields the protein CASSPGQGTYEQYF.

The rearrangement joins TRBV3-1 (or the pseudogene TRBV3-2) to TRBJ1-1; 7 nucleotides match TRBD1. V lost 2 bases to trimming and J lost 1 base; unmatched junction nucleotides: 1. This CDR3 spans 14 amino acids. Per the germline V gene, CDR1 is LGHDT and CDR2 is YNNKEL (reference sequence). The CDR3 spells CASSQRQGNTEAFF. CDR3 coding DNA: TGTGCCAGCAGCCAACGACAGGGGAACACTGAAGCTTTCTTT.

This chain links TRBV30 with TRBJ1-5, with D perhaps TRBD1 (5 bases). Per germline, CDR1 GTSNPN and CDR2 SVGIG (reference sequence). V was pared by 0 bases and J by 4 bases, with 19 bases between. This CDR3 has 17 amino acids. This CDR3 is CAWSVLGGQGENQPQHF. The DNA for the CDR3 is TGTGCCTGGAGTGTACTGGGAGGTCAGGGCGAGAATCAGCCCCAGCATTTT.

The CDR3 bases are TGCGCCAGCAGCTCCCAGACAGGGCTCCAAGAAGAGACCCAGTACTTC. Translating it yields CASSSQTGLQEETQYF. This chain uses TRBV5-1 with TRBJ2-5; 7 bases agree with TRBD1. The J segment lost 3 bases and the V segment lost 3 bases, leaving 11 bases of the junction unmatched. Germline V gene lookup returns CDR1 SGHRS and CDR2 YFSETQ. The CDR3 runs 16 residues.

This clone was detected once. J is TRBJ2-5 and V is TRBV2, with D possibly being TRBD2 (7 bases). Trimming removed 7 bases at V and 1 base at J, with 10 bases between. CDR1 is SNHLY, CDR2 FYNNEI, per germline. CDR3 length: 13 residues. The CDR3 DNA sequence: TGTGCCAGCAAGAGGGGGGGCCAAGAGACCCAGTACTTC. Protein: CASKRGGQETQYF.

For the CDR3, the DNA is TGTGCCAGCAGCCAAGCGGGGACAGGGGGCTATGGCTACACCTTC. Amino acids: CASSQAGTGGYGYTF. This chain connects TRBV4-2 to TRBJ1-2; 11 bases map to TRBD1. The length of the CDR3 is 15 residues. Trimming at V came to 1 base and at J to 4 bases, leaving 2 bases not matched to a gene. Germline values: CDR1 LGHNA, CDR2 YNFKEQ.

The table lists this clone with a count of one. This chain links TRBV11-3 with TRBJ2-7; 8 positions match TRBD1. CDR1 and CDR2 (germline): SGHNT, YENEEA. V was clipped by 8 bases and J by 3 bases; unmatched bases: 3. The length of the CDR3 is 12 residues. The CDR3 loop is CASQDRDYEQYF. In DNA, the CDR3 is TGTGCCAGCCAGGACAGGGACTACGAGCAGTACTTC.

The chain joins TRBV19 to TRBJ2-7; TRBD2 matches 11 bases. Germline V CDR1 and CDR2: LNHDA, SQIVND (reference sequence). The trim removed 4 bases at V and 6 bases at J, leaving 5 bases unmatched. The CDR3 extends over 14 amino acids. CDR3 nucleotides: TGTGCCAGTAGTACCGAGACTAGCGGGACCGAGCAGTACTTC. Translating it yields CASSTETSGTEQYF.

J is TRBJ1-1 and V is TRBV2, with D tentatively TRBD1 (6 bases). CDR1 and CDR2 from the germline V gene are SNHLY and FYNNEI. CDR3 length: 12 residues. Trimming shortened V by 6 bases and J by 3 bases, and 8 bases separated the two germline ends. CDR3 sequence (DNA): TGTGCCAGCAGCGGACAGTACACTGAAGCTTTCTTT. This translates into CASSGQYTEAFF.

The chain couples TRBV4-1 to TRBJ2-1; 12 bases line up with TRBD2. With 4 bases clipped from V and 3 bases from J, the junction kept 1 base outside the gene matches. The CDR3 sequence is 15 residues long. Germline V gene sequence: CDR1 MGHRA, CDR2 YSYEKL. The CDR3 DNA reads as TGCGCCAGCAGCCTGGGACTAGCGGGCTACAATGAGCAGTTCTTC. Translating it yields CASSLGLAGYNEQFF.

The chain joins TRBV5-6 to TRBJ1-4; possibly TRBD1 for D (5 bases). Trimming removed 0 bases at V and 0 bases at J, with 6 bases between. In germline, CDR1 is SGHDT, CDR2 YYEEEE. The CDR3 loop spans 15 amino acids. DNA for the CDR3: TGTGCCAGCAGCTTGGGGGGCCCAACTAATGAAAAACTGTTTTTT. This codes for CASSLGGPTNEKLFF.

The rearrangement joins TRBV30 to TRBJ1-5, with a tentative D call TRBD1 (5 bases). The CDR3 consists of 14 residues. The V end was cut by 1 base, the J end by 7 bases, with 14 bases between. Germline assignment: CDR1 GTSNPN and CDR2 SVGIG (reference sequence). In DNA form, the CDR3 reads TGTGCCTGGAGTGAATTGCAGGGTGGGCAGCCCCAGCATTTT. It encodes CAWSELQGGQPQHF.

This chain links TRBV6-5 with TRBJ1-1, with D uncertain. V was pared by 6 bases and J by 0 bases, with 5 bases between. There are 12 residues in the CDR3. CDR1 and CDR2 from the germline V gene are MNHEY and SVGAGI. CDR3 bases: TGTGCCAGCAGAACTATGAACACTGAAGCTTTCTTT. Protein product: CASRTMNTEAFF.

The chain uses TRBV19 and TRBJ2-3; 10 positions match TRBD2. The CDR3 runs 17 residues. The trim removed 5 bases at V and 0 bases at J, leaving 8 bases unmatched. Germline V CDR1 and CDR2: LNHDA, SQIVND (reference sequence). The CDR3 sequence: CASSYASGSSSTDTQYF. The CDR3 DNA reads TGTGCCAGTAGTTACGCTAGCGGGAGCTCTAGCACAGATACGCAGTATTTT.

This clone has only a few counts. The CDR3 nucleotides are TGCGCCAGCAGCTTGGCTGAGGGCAATCAGCCCCAGCATTTT. Translation: CASSLAEGNQPQHF. The J gene is TRBJ1-5, the V gene TRBV5-1; unclear D gene. Trimming removed 0 bases from V and 2 bases from J, with 6 bases in between. Germline lookup yields CDR1 SGHRS and CDR2 YFSETQ. CDR3 length: 14 residues.

This clone was seen a single time. The chain has TRBV5-1 and TRBJ2-1, with 8 positions matching TRBD1. Germline CDR1 SGHRS, CDR2 YFSETQ. CDR3 length: 17 amino acids. Germline trimming cut 3 bases from V and 0 bases from J; bases unmatched to any gene: 8. CDR3 amino acids: CASSYQAGGNSYNEQFF. CDR3 in DNA: TGCGCCAGCAGCTACCAGGCAGGGGGCAACTCCTACAATGAGCAGTTCTTC.

The rearrangement links TRBV5-6 to TRBJ1-1; 9 nucleotides line up with TRBD1. The germline V gene encodes CDR1 SGHDT and CDR2 YYEEEE. V trimming: 4 bases; J trimming: 11 bases; junction bases outside the gene matches: 6. The CDR3 spans 12 residues. The CDR3 sequence is CASSLGGQGAFF. CDR3 bases: TGTGCCAGCAGCCTCGGGGGACAGGGTGCTTTCTTT.